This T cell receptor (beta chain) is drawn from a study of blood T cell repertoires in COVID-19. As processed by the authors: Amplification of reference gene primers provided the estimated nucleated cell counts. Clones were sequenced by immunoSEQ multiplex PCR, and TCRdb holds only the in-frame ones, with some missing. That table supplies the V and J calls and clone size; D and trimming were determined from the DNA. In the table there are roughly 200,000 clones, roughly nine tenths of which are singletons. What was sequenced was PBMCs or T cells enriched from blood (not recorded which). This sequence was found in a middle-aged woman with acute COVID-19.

This CDR3 is CAWSEQGNTIYF. CDR3 nucleotide sequence: TGTGCCTGGAGTGAACAGGGAAACACCATATATTTT. V gene TRBV30 combines with J gene TRBJ1-3; the D is unclear. Germline values: CDR1 GTSNPN, CDR2 SVGIG (reference sequence). Trimming shortened V by 1 base and J by 4 bases, and 5 bases separated the two germline ends. The CDR3 covers 12 residues.